Listed here are 22 T cell receptor beta chains from one sample, sequenced in a study of T-cell reconstitution after alpha-beta-depleted transplantation in children. As it was prepared, the TCRbeta library received unique molecular identifiers. MiXCR, applied by TCRdb to the PCR reads, yields one record per CDR3 protein. The sample records about 400,000 distinct CDR3 sequences, just over 20% being singletons. Sequenced here: PBMCs from the stem cell graft donor, sampled from the stem cell graft. These TCRs come from a human donor who donated a stem cell graft to a child with acute myeloid leukemia.

A few counts support this clonotype. V gene TRBV25-1 combines with J gene TRBJ2-1; 8 bases line up with TRBD1. J was trimmed by 8 bases and V by 6 bases; bases with no gene match: 12. The CDR3 spans 15 residues. From germline, CDR1 is MGHDK and CDR2 SYGVNS. The CDR3 DNA is TGTGCCAGCAGCCCCCGCTGGGACAGGTCCGATGAGCAGTTCTTC. This translates into CASSPRWDRSDEQFF.

This clonotype has a handful of counts. The chain joins TRBV6-1 to TRBJ2-2; tentatively, D is TRBD1 (5 bases). Per germline, CDR1 MNHNS and CDR2 SASEGT. The V end lost 5 bases, the J end lost 1 base, and 11 bases lay between the germline ends. The CDR3 spans 15 residues. CDR3 residues: CASSRQRRNTGELFF. CDR3 bases: TGTGCCAGCAGTCGACAGCGCAGGAACACCGGGGAGCTGTTTTTT.

This clonotype was counted between two and nine times. This sequence joins TRBV10-3 and TRBJ2-1; 13 bases fit TRBD2. The CDR3 consists of 17 residues. From germline, CDR1 is ENHRY and CDR2 SYGVKD. V trimming: 4 bases; J trimming: 7 bases; junction bases outside the gene matches: 10. This chain's CDR3 is CAISGRLAGGTSNEQFF. For the CDR3, the DNA is TGTGCCATCAGTGGCCGACTAGCGGGAGGTACCTCGAATGAGCAGTTCTTC.

This clonotype was seen a few times. The chain combines TRBV20-1 with TRBJ2-7; D may be TRBD1 or TRBD2 (5 bases each). The V end lost 0 bases, the J end lost 6 bases, and 12 bases lay between the germline ends. The CDR3 runs 13 residues. Germline V lookup: CDR1 DFQATT, CDR2 SNEGSKA (reference sequence). CDR3 DNA sequence: TGCAGTGCTAGAGACAATACGGGACCCGAGCAGTACTTC. Translating gives CSARDNTGPEQYF.

This clonotype was picked up a small number of times. This chain uses TRBV20-1 with TRBJ2-7; 13 bases are a match to TRBD2. The CDR3 has 18 residues. CDR1 is DFQATT and CDR2 is SNEGSKA in the germline V gene (reference sequence). V lost 0 bases, J lost 7 bases, and 15 bases stayed unmatched. DNA of the CDR3: TGCAGTGCTAGAGACTGGGCCCTGCCCGGGACTAGCGGGATTGAGCAGTACTTC. It is translated as CSARDWALPGTSGIEQYF.

This clonotype was counted between two and nine times. The chain uses TRBV29-1 and TRBJ2-7, with 8 bases aligning to TRBD2. In germline, CDR1 is SQVTM, CDR2 ANQGSEA. Trimming at V came to 5 bases and at J to 7 bases, leaving 10 bases not matched to a gene. The CDR3 runs 13 residues. CDR3 region: CSVHGAGGSEQYF. CDR3 DNA sequence: TGCAGCGTTCATGGGGCGGGAGGATCTGAGCAGTACTTC.

This clonotype came up a few times. The gene calls are TRBV4-3 and TRBJ2-5; 11 nucleotides line up with TRBD2. The CDR3 runs to 16 residues. Trimming cost V 2 bases and J 5 bases; bases outside gene matches: 7. Germline assignment: CDR1 LGHNA and CDR2 YSLEER. The CDR3 region is CASSQRSGRGLETQYF. The CDR3 DNA sequence: TGCGCCAGCAGCCAACGTAGCGGGAGGGGGTTGGAGACCCAGTACTTC.

The chain recombines TRBV12-3 or TRBV12-4 with TRBJ2-1; D not resolved. The germline V and J ends were trimmed by 7 bases and 10 bases, with 17 bases remaining between them. The CDR3 is made up of 13 amino acids. The CDR3 DNA sequence: TGTGCCAGCACCACTTCGACCGACCGGGAGCAGTTCTTC. Translating it yields CASTTSTDREQFF.

J is TRBJ2-7 and V is TRBV5-1; D is possibly TRBD1 (6 bases). V gave up 8 bases and J gave up 4 bases, with 19 bases separating them. The germline V gene encodes CDR1 SGHRS and CDR2 YFSETQ. The CDR3 length is 14 residues. CDR3 in DNA: TGCGCCAGTACTCCGGGACAAACGAGATACGAGCAGTACTTC. It encodes CASTPGQTRYEQYF.

Many counts were recorded for this clonotype. The rearrangement joins TRBV20-1 to TRBJ2-1; D is unresolved. In germline, CDR1 is DFQATT, CDR2 SNEGSKA (reference sequence). V lost 0 bases and J lost 5, with 11 bases in between. This CDR3 comprises 14 residues. CDR3 loop: CSARDLAGNNEQFF. CDR3 DNA sequence: TGCAGTGCTAGAGATCTGGCAGGCAACAATGAGCAGTTCTTC.

This clonotype was counted between two and nine times. This chain links TRBV20-1 with TRBJ1-1; possible D gene TRBD1, 5 bases. V lost 6 bases, J lost 2 bases, and 10 bases lay in between. Germline loops: CDR1 DFQATT, CDR2 SNEGSKA (reference sequence). The CDR3 runs to 12 residues. CDR3 region: CSAPDRNTEAFF. DNA of the CDR3: TGCAGTGCCCCTGACAGAAACACTGAAGCTTTCTTT.

V and J are TRBV6-1 and TRBJ2-5; a possible D gene is TRBD2 (6 bases). Germline loops: CDR1 MNHNS, CDR2 SASEGT. V was shortened by 5 bases and J by 5 bases, with 15 bases between the two germline ends. CDR3 size: 14 residues. CDR3 coding DNA: TGTGCCAGCAGTACCTCCGGGAGTCAGGAGACCCAGTACTTC. Translation gives CASSTSGSQETQYF.

V usage is TRBV15 and J usage is TRBJ2-1, with D tentatively TRBD1 (5 bases). V was cut by 3 bases and J by 5 bases, with 11 bases left in between. The CDR3 length is 14 residues. Germline V gene lookup returns CDR1 LNHNV and CDR2 YYDKDF (reference sequence). The DNA for the CDR3 is TGTGCCACCAGCAGCACTTCACAGGACAATGAGCAGTTCTTC. It is translated as CATSSTSQDNEQFF.

The sample holds a few counts of this clonotype. The chain uses TRBV7-9 and TRBJ2-7; D gene uncertain. The CDR3 spans 13 residues. V lost 0 bases, J lost 2 bases, and 5 bases lay in between. In germline, CDR1 is SEHNR, CDR2 FQNEAQ (reference sequence). The CDR3 here is CASSLAKTYEQYF. In nucleotides, the CDR3 is TGTGCCAGCAGCTTAGCGAAAACCTACGAGCAGTACTTC.

At least ten counts were recorded for this clonotype. This chain connects TRBV6-4 to TRBJ2-3, with 8 bases aligning to TRBD2. V shed 5 bases, J shed 0 bases, and the junction held 4 bases outside the gene matches. CDR3 length: 15 amino acids. Germline V gives CDR1 MRHNA, CDR2 SNTAGT. CDR3 region: CASSPTSGSTDTQYF. In nucleotides, the CDR3 is TGTGCCAGCAGTCCTACTAGCGGTAGCACAGATACGCAGTATTTT.

The V call is TRBV7-2, the J call TRBJ2-2, with D unclear. CDR3 length: 14 amino acids. V dropped 2 bases and J dropped 9 bases, with 13 bases sitting between them. Germline values: CDR1 SGHTA, CDR2 FQGNSA. For the CDR3, the DNA is TGTGCCAGCAGCTTATCACCGACCCACCGGGAGCTGTTTTTT. This sequence encodes CASSLSPTHRELFF.

This clonotype was observed a few times. The chain recombines TRBV20-1 with TRBJ2-2; TRBD2 is a possible D gene (5 bases). This CDR3 comprises 15 residues. The V end lost 0 bases, the J end lost 4 bases, and 12 bases lay between the germline ends. Germline CDR1 DFQATT, CDR2 SNEGSKA (reference sequence). The CDR3 loop reads CSARDLAVGTGELFF. The CDR3 coding sequence is TGCAGTGCTAGAGATCTAGCTGTGGGCACCGGGGAGCTGTTTTTT.

The V call is TRBV3-1, the J call TRBJ2-7; 7 bases fit TRBD2. The V segment lost 4 bases and the J segment 3 bases; nucleotides outside the gene matches: 15. Per germline, CDR1 LGHDT and CDR2 YNNKEL (reference sequence). The CDR3 has 17 residues. CDR3 coding DNA: TGTGCCAGCAGCCGCTCAGGGAGGGGCGCGCGTCTCTACGAGCAGTACTTC. This gives the protein CASSRSGRGARLYEQYF.

This clonotype was counted at least ten times. The genes are TRBV20-1 and TRBJ2-7, with 8 bases lining up with TRBD2. CDR3 length: 14 amino acids. In germline, CDR1 is DFQATT, CDR2 SNEGSKA (reference sequence). V gave up 6 bases and J gave up 5 bases; unmatched junction bases: 12. The CDR3 loop is CSAYKREFENEQYF. In DNA form, the CDR3 reads TGCAGTGCCTACAAGCGGGAGTTTGAGAACGAGCAGTACTTC.

The CDR3 loop is CSAGESNQPQHF. The CDR3 DNA is TGCAGTGCAGGGGAGAGCAATCAGCCCCAGCATTTT. The chain uses TRBV20-1 and TRBJ1-5; D perhaps matches TRBD1 (5 bases). CDR3 length equals 12 residues. Germline assignment: CDR1 DFQATT and CDR2 SNEGSKA (reference sequence). Trimming cost V 6 bases and J 1 base, with 7 bases left between them.

This clonotype was recorded at least ten times. This chain joins TRBV27 and TRBJ1-2; 7 bases agree with TRBD1. V lost 5 bases, J lost 3 bases, and 6 bases stayed unmatched. The CDR3 has 14 amino acids. Germline V CDR1 and CDR2: MNHEY, SMNVEV (reference sequence). CDR3 in amino acids: CASSPGTAHYGYTF. CDR3 bases: TGTGCCAGCAGTCCTGGGACAGCTCACTATGGCTACACCTTC.

This clonotype was found a few times. The V call is TRBV10-2, the J call TRBJ1-2; possibly TRBD1 for D (6 bases). Germline V lookup: CDR1 WSHSY, CDR2 SAAADI. V was pared by 4 bases and J by 7 bases, with 13 bases between. This CDR3 has 13 amino acids. The CDR3: CASSASGASGYTF. The CDR3 nucleotides are TGCGCCAGCAGTGCGTCGGGGGCGTCTGGCTACACCTTC.